These 24 T cell receptor beta chains were sequenced from one sample in a study of chemoradiotherapy in HPV16-positive cancers. Method: immunoSEQ multiplex PCR; TCRdb's copy keeps in-frame clones and lacks some. Of fewer than 4,500 clones in the sample, over 75% were seen once. The sample consisted of tumor tissue, taken from a patient who underwent chemoradiotherapy. The origin of the receptors is a human donor with HPV-associated anogenital cancer.

J is TRBJ2-2 and V is TRBV19, with D unclear. CDR3 size: 13 residues. CDR1 and CDR2 from the germline V gene are LNHDA and SQIVND (reference sequence). V was clipped by 4 bases and J by 9 bases, with 12 bases between them. The DNA for the CDR3 is TGTGCCAGTAGTAAAACTATAGACCGGGAGCTGTTTTTT. Translation: CASSKTIDRELFF.

The chain joins TRBV5-1 to TRBJ1-1; D is possibly TRBD1 (6 bases). V was pared by 0 bases and J by 11 bases, with 20 bases between. Germline-derived CDR1 and CDR2 are SGHRS and YFSETQ. CDR3 length equals 15 residues. As DNA, the CDR3 is TGCGCCAGCAGCTTGGACGGGGGCGGGGTAAAGGGCGCTTTCTTT. Translating gives CASSLDGGGVKGAFF.

The chain is built from TRBV9 and TRBJ2-1; TRBD2 is a possible D gene (5 bases). The V gene's germline CDR1 is SGDLS and CDR2 YYNGEE. The CDR3 has 13 residues. Trimming took off 2 bases at V and 7 bases at J, with 10 bases between the two ends. The CDR3 DNA reads as TGTGCCAGCAGCGTTGGACTTAATAATGAGCAGTTCTTC. Translated, it gives CASSVGLNNEQFF.

With regard to this clone: The junction departs from the called germline gene at one end, perhaps through a read error. The genes are TRBV6-1 and TRBJ1-2; D might be TRBD1 (6 bases). Germline CDR1 and CDR2: MNHNS and SASEGT. The CDR3 spans 12 residues. In DNA, the CDR3 is TGTGCCAGCAGTGAACGGACAGACCGGGAGGTCTTC. Protein product: CASSERTDREVF.

In its sample, this clone was seen once. V usage is TRBV7-2 and J usage is TRBJ2-4; 7 nucleotides agree with TRBD1. Per the germline V gene, CDR1 is SGHTA and CDR2 is FQGNSA. CDR3 length: 16 amino acids. V lost 4 bases, J lost 0 bases, and 6 bases stayed unmatched. CDR3 in amino acids: CASSSSGTVAKNIQYF. As DNA, the CDR3 is TGTGCCAGCAGCTCGTCTGGGACAGTAGCCAAAAACATTCAGTACTTC.

This clone was found once. The J gene is TRBJ2-4, the V gene TRBV14, with D perhaps matching TRBD1 (6 bases). Germline V gene sequence: CDR1 SGHDN, CDR2 FVKESK. The CDR3 loop spans 19 amino acids. V was shortened by 1 base and J by 2 bases, with 21 bases between the two germline ends. CDR3 DNA: TGTGCCAGCAGCCAAGCCCCTGGGTGGAATCAGGGGACCAAAAACATTCAGTACTTC. The encoded protein is CASSQAPGWNQGTKNIQYF.

The chain employs TRBV5-5 and TRBJ1-3; D call uncertain. The ends were cut back, 5 bases at V and 0 bases at J, with 15 bases in the middle. CDR3 length equals 16 residues. Germline lookup yields CDR1 SGHKS and CDR2 YYEKEE (reference sequence). DNA of the CDR3: TGTGCCAGCAGGCAATCGGTGCTCAGCTCTGGAAACACCATATATTTT. Its translation: CASRQSVLSSGNTIYF.

V and J are TRBV5-1 and TRBJ2-2, with 8 positions matching TRBD1. CDR3 length: 16 amino acids. V lost 0 bases to trimming and J lost 5 bases; unmatched junction nucleotides: 6. In germline, CDR1 is SGHRS, CDR2 YFSETQ. CDR3 sequence (DNA): TGCGCCAGCAGCTTGGCCGGGGGACAGGCAACCGGGGAGCTGTTTTTT. Amino acid sequence: CASSLAGGQATGELFF.

V usage is TRBV2 and J usage is TRBJ2-5, with D perhaps TRBD2 (6 bases). Germline V gene data show CDR1 as SNHLY and CDR2 as FYNNEI. The CDR3 has 13 residues. V was clipped by 6 bases and J by 11 bases, with 19 bases between them. CDR3 sequence reads: CASREGLEGEQYF. The CDR3 DNA is TGTGCCAGCAGGGAGGGTCTGGAGGGTGAGCAGTACTTC.

This clone appeared a single time. This chain uses TRBV6-5 with TRBJ1-5; a possible D gene is TRBD1 (6 bases). CDR1 is MNHEY and CDR2 is SVGAGI in the germline V gene. The V and J ends lost 6 bases and 2 bases respectively, with 8 bases between them. The CDR3 consists of 13 residues. The DNA for the CDR3 is TGTGCCAGCAGGAGGACAGGCAATCAGCCCCAGCATTTT. Translating gives CASRRTGNQPQHF.

CDR3 DNA sequence: TGTGCCAGCAGCTTAGCTATTGGGACTACCTACGAGCAGTACTTC. This codes for CASSLAIGTTYEQYF. This rearrangement joins TRBV7-8 to TRBJ2-5; 7 nucleotides agree with TRBD2. The J call is uncertain, as TRBJ2-7 better fits the DNA end. This CDR3 spans 15 amino acids. Germline V CDR1 and CDR2: SGHVS, FQNEAQ.

The gene calls are TRBV5-5 and TRBJ2-3, with TRBD2 identical over 7 bases. V was pared by 6 bases and J by 1 base, with 5 bases of the junction left unmatched. The CDR3 extends over 14 amino acids. Germline CDR1 SGHKS, CDR2 YYEKEE (reference sequence). For the CDR3, the DNA is TGTGCCAGCACGGGCGGGGGAGGCACAGATACGCAGTATTTT. Translated, it gives CASTGGGGTDTQYF. Full variable domain (missing parts from reference TRBV5-5 and TRBJ2-3): DAGVTQSPTHLIKTRGQQVTLRCSPISGHKSVSWYQQVLGQGPQFIFQYYEKEERGRGNFPDRFSARQFPNYSSELNVNALLLGDSALYLCASTGGGGTDTQYFGPGTRLTVL.

The CDR3 region has the DNA TGTGCCAGCAGTCTAACAGGAGTTGGAAACACCATATATTTT. This sequence encodes CASSLTGVGNTIYF. This chain uses TRBV6-5 with TRBJ1-3; possibly TRBD1 for D (5 bases). This CDR3 has 14 residues. The germline V gene has CDR1 MNHEY and CDR2 SVGAGI. V was shortened by 5 bases and J by 3 bases, with 11 bases between the two germline ends.

This clone has more than one count but fewer than ten. The chain recombines TRBV6-5 with TRBJ1-6; 7 nucleotides line up with TRBD1. CDR3 length equals 15 residues. The J segment lost 5 bases and the V segment lost 6 bases, leaving 7 bases of the junction unmatched. The germline gives CDR1 MNHEY, CDR2 SVGAGI. The CDR3 DNA sequence: TGTGCCAGCAGCCTGGGACAGCCCGATAATTCACCCCTCCACTTT. Protein: CASSLGQPDNSPLHF.

This chain connects TRBV29-1 to TRBJ2-1; D unresolved. Per germline, CDR1 SQVTM and CDR2 ANQGSEA. Between the trimmed V and J ends, which lost 5 bases and 10 bases, there was a span of 9 bases. The CDR3 loop spans 10 amino acids. The CDR3 DNA sequence: TGCAGCGTTAGGCAGAGGGAGCAGTTCTTC. Protein sequence: CSVRQREQFF.

J is TRBJ1-5 and V is TRBV2; 9 nucleotides line up with TRBD1. Germline CDR1 and CDR2: SNHLY and FYNNEI. Trimming took 10 bases from V and 3 from J; bases not matched to a gene: 7. The CDR3 runs 14 residues. This CDR3 reads CATRQGGYNQPQHF. CDR3 bases: TGTGCCACGCGACAGGGGGGTTACAATCAGCCCCAGCATTTT.

The chain recombines TRBV5-1 with TRBJ2-7; no clear D. The germline V gene has CDR1 SGHRS and CDR2 YFSETQ. The CDR3 is made up of 15 amino acids. Trimming took 0 bases from V and 6 from J, leaving 16 bases between them. This chain's CDR3 is CASSLEGPTTSEQYF. CDR3 coding DNA: TGCGCCAGCAGCTTGGAAGGTCCGACGACAAGCGAGCAGTACTTC.

This chain connects TRBV5-1 to TRBJ1-4; D is possibly TRBD1 (5 bases). The ends were cut back, 1 base at V and 4 bases at J, with 11 bases in the middle. The CDR3 extends over 15 amino acids. The germline gives CDR1 SGHRS, CDR2 YFSETQ. The CDR3 sequence is CASSLYGTFNEKLFF. CDR3 coding DNA: TGCGCCAGCAGCTTGTACGGGACTTTTAATGAAAAACTGTTTTTT.

This sequence joins TRBV4-3 and TRBJ2-5; TRBD2 aligns across 9 bases. Germline V gives CDR1 LGHNA, CDR2 YSLEER. This CDR3 contains 14 residues. With 4 bases clipped from V and 6 bases from J, the junction kept 6 bases outside the gene matches. The CDR3 spells CASSRGSGGKTQYF. As DNA, the CDR3 is TGCGCCAGCAGCCGAGGCAGCGGGGGGAAGACCCAGTACTTC.

The rearrangement joins TRBV7-2 to TRBJ1-1, with 11 bases matching TRBD1. CDR3 length equals 18 residues. The germline V gene encodes CDR1 SGHTA and CDR2 FQGNSA. V was pared by 2 bases and J by 1 base, with 9 bases of the junction left unmatched. The CDR3 here is CASSLPWFGTGGNTEAFF. The CDR3 DNA follows: TGTGCCAGCAGCTTACCCTGGTTCGGGACAGGGGGGAACACTGAAGCTTTCTTT.

This rearrangement joins TRBV5-1 to TRBJ2-3, with D possibly TRBD2 on 5 matching bases. Germline V gene sequence: CDR1 SGHRS, CDR2 YFSETQ. The CDR3 runs 14 residues. V lost 6 bases and J lost 1, with 12 bases in between. CDR3 DNA: TGCGCCAGCAAAAGCGGTTTTGGCACAGATACGCAGTATTTT. This encodes CASKSGFGTDTQYF.

The chain employs TRBV19 and TRBJ2-1; D might be TRBD1 or TRBD2, each matching 5 bases. CDR1 and CDR2 from the germline V gene are LNHDA and SQIVND (reference sequence). V was clipped by 10 bases and J by 5 bases, with 27 bases between them. This CDR3 has 17 residues. The CDR3 DNA follows: TGTGCCACCTCACCCCAGGGACGAGGGGTGCTGGACAATGAGCAGTTCTTC. Its protein is CATSPQGRGVLDNEQFF.

The rearrangement joins TRBV5-1 to TRBJ2-5, with TRBD2 identical over 9 bases. The germline CDR1 and CDR2 sequences are SGHRS and YFSETQ. Trimming took 3 bases from V and 2 from J; bases not matched to a gene: 5. This CDR3 region has 15 residues. CDR3 sequence: CASSSAGGLQETQYF. The CDR3 DNA is TGCGCCAGCAGCTCGGCGGGAGGGTTACAAGAGACCCAGTACTTC. Supplemented by reference TRBV5-1 and TRBJ2-5, the full variable domain reads KAGVTQTPRYLIKTRGQQVTLSCSPISGHRSVSWYQQTPGQGLQFLFEYFSETQRNKGNFPGRFSGRQFSNSRSEMNVSTLELGDSALYLCASSSAGGLQETQYFGPGTRLLVL.

A few counts support this clone. The chain combines TRBV7-9 with TRBJ1-4; D is unclear. V was trimmed by 6 bases and J by 5 bases, leaving 13 bases between them. Germline lookup yields CDR1 SEHNR and CDR2 FQNEAQ (reference sequence). The CDR3 loop spans 14 amino acids. The CDR3 sequence: CASSFGPSNEKLFF. The CDR3 region has the DNA TGTGCCAGCAGTTTCGGACCGAGCAATGAAAAACTGTTTTTT. The variable domain in full, completed from reference TRBV7-9 and TRBJ1-4, reads DTGVSQNPRHKITKRGQNVTFRCDPISEHNRLYWYRQTLGQGPEFLTYFQNEAQLEKSRLLSDRFSAERPKGSFSTLEIQRTEQGDSAMYLCASSFGPSNEKLFFGSGTQLSVL.